Shown below are 15 T cell receptor beta chains from a single sample sequenced in a study of T-cell reconstitution after alpha-beta-depleted transplantation in children. This sample's TCRbeta library carried unique molecular identifier barcodes. TCRdb redid the calling of the PCR reads with MiXCR, one entry per CDR3 protein. The sample lists roughly 350,000 distinct CDR3 sequences; roughly 16% were seen once. Sample: PBMCs, mostly from graft donor cells, taken 360 days after TCRalphabeta/CD19-depleted stem cell transplant. Source of these receptors: a male patient between 2 and 15 years old who had a stem cell transplant for acute lymphoblastic leukemia, so the T cells may come from the graft donor.

This chain joins TRBV12-3 or TRBV12-4 and TRBJ2-7; 10 bases fit TRBD2. Germline trimming cut 6 bases from V and 6 bases from J; bases unmatched to any gene: 8. The CDR3 covers 14 residues. The CDR3: CASSPPSGRGEQYF. CDR3 DNA: TGTGCCAGCAGCCCCCCTAGCGGGAGAGGCGAGCAGTACTTC.

The chain is built from TRBV12-3 or TRBV12-4 and TRBJ2-5, with 9 positions matching TRBD1. The CDR3 has 16 amino acids. With 2 bases clipped from V and 2 bases from J, the junction kept 6 bases outside the gene matches. CDR3 region: CASSLHGTGIQETQYF. The CDR3 DNA reads as TGTGCCAGCAGTTTACATGGGACAGGGATACAAGAGACCCAGTACTTC.

The chain combines TRBV7-9 with TRBJ2-3; 7 bases align to TRBD2. Germline trimming cut 5 bases from V and 0 bases from J; bases unmatched to any gene: 8. Germline V gene data show CDR1 as SEHNR and CDR2 as FQNEAQ (reference sequence). There are 16 residues in the CDR3. The CDR3: CASSVIRLASTDTQYF. The CDR3 DNA reads as TGTGCCAGCAGCGTAATTCGACTAGCTAGCACAGATACGCAGTATTTT.

This clonotype has more than one count but fewer than ten. V usage is TRBV5-1 and J usage is TRBJ2-1; D is unclear. Per germline, CDR1 SGHRS and CDR2 YFSETQ. V lost 4 bases and J lost 0, with 14 bases in between. CDR3 length: 16 residues. The CDR3 spells CASSPDPLSSYNEQFF. CDR3 sequence (DNA): TGCGCCAGCAGCCCGGACCCCTTGAGCTCCTACAATGAGCAGTTCTTC.

J is TRBJ2-4 and V is TRBV7-3; TRBD1 aligns across 7 bases. V was clipped by 5 bases and J by 5 bases; unmatched bases: 18. The CDR3 has 18 amino acids. In germline, CDR1 is SGHTA, CDR2 FQGTGA. The CDR3 nucleotides read TGTGCCAGCAGCCCTTTGACAGGGTTAGAGGCTTCGGAAAACATTCAGTACTTC. Amino acids: CASSPLTGLEASENIQYF.

The gene calls are TRBV12-3 or TRBV12-4 and TRBJ1-3; TRBD1 matches at 8 bases. V dropped 3 bases and J dropped 0; count of bases not matched to a gene: 10. The CDR3 contains 18 residues. The CDR3, as DNA: TGTGCCAGCAGTTTTTTCGGGACAGGCCCAAGCTCTGGAAACACCATATATTTT. Translation gives CASSFFGTGPSSGNTIYF.

This clonotype was seen more than once but under ten times. The V call is TRBV5-6, the J call TRBJ2-1; unclear D gene. V was shortened by 4 bases and J by 5 bases, with 7 bases between the two germline ends. The CDR3 contains 12 residues. In germline, CDR1 is SGHDT, CDR2 YYEEEE. Written as DNA, the CDR3 is TGTGCCAGCAGCCTCCCAGACAATGAGCAGTTCTTC. Translating it yields CASSLPDNEQFF.

This clonotype was recorded at least ten times. This chain connects TRBV20-1 to TRBJ2-1; a weak D match, TRBD2 (5 bases). CDR1 and CDR2 (germline): DFQATT, SNEGSKA (reference sequence). With 3 bases removed from V and 4 bases from J, the gap between germline ends came to 16 bases. The CDR3 consists of 15 residues. The CDR3 reads CSARDGGRGYNEQFF. The DNA for the CDR3 is TGCAGTGCTAGGGACGGAGGTCGCGGGTACAATGAGCAGTTCTTC.

This clonotype was detected a few times. The V call is TRBV12-3 or TRBV12-4, the J call TRBJ2-1, with 9 bases matching TRBD2. After removal of 5 bases from V and 3 bases from J, the junction contained 5 bases not matched to a gene. The CDR3 runs 15 residues. CDR3 protein: CASSTQRGVYNEQFF. The DNA for the CDR3 is TGTGCCAGCAGTACCCAGCGGGGGGTCTACAATGAGCAGTTCTTC.

This clonotype was seen a handful of times. V gene TRBV12-3 or TRBV12-4 combines with J gene TRBJ2-7; 8 bases line up with TRBD1. J was trimmed by 2 bases and V by 2 bases; bases with no gene match: 5. This CDR3 is 15 amino acids long. The CDR3 DNA reads as TGTGCCAGCAGTTTAAAAGGACAGGGCCCCTACGAGCAGTACTTC. Amino acids: CASSLKGQGPYEQYF.

This clonotype was detected many times. The chain recombines TRBV5-1 with TRBJ2-5, with no clear D. The ends were cut back, 0 bases at V and 1 base at J, with 4 bases in the middle. The length of the CDR3 is 13 residues. CDR1 is SGHRS, CDR2 YFSETQ, per germline. The CDR3 reads CASSLATQETQYF. The CDR3 DNA follows: TGCGCCAGCAGCTTGGCTACCCAAGAGACCCAGTACTTC.

The gene calls are TRBV28 and TRBJ1-3; D unresolved. CDR1 MDHEN and CDR2 SYDVKM come from the germline V gene. V dropped 5 bases and J dropped 0 bases, with 14 bases sitting between them. The CDR3 is made up of 16 amino acids. The CDR3 here is CASSLNFPHSGNTIYF. The CDR3 DNA is TGTGCCAGCAGTCTCAATTTCCCTCACTCTGGAAACACCATATATTTT.

J is TRBJ1-3 and V is TRBV2, with D possibly being TRBD1 (5 bases). Between the trimmed V and J ends, which lost 6 bases and 0 bases, there was a span of 12 bases. The CDR3 is 15 residues long. Germline V gene data show CDR1 as SNHLY and CDR2 as FYNNEI. CDR3 amino acids: CASSDRGNSGNTIYF. In DNA, the CDR3 is TGTGCCAGCAGCGACCGGGGGAACTCTGGAAACACCATATATTTT.

This clonotype occurred a few times. The rearrangement links TRBV5-1 to TRBJ2-7; 8 positions match TRBD1. V lost 0 bases and J lost 5; bases outside the gene matches: 4. The germline V gene encodes CDR1 SGHRS and CDR2 YFSETQ. The CDR3 is made up of 14 amino acids. The DNA of the CDR3 is TGCGCCAGCAGCTTGGGACAGGGGATCCACGAGCAGTACTTC. Translating gives CASSLGQGIHEQYF.

This clonotype was recorded many times. The V call is TRBV6-5, the J call TRBJ1-5; D may be TRBD1 (5 bases). The CDR3 is 13 residues long. Germline CDR1 and CDR2: MNHEY and SVGAGI. V dropped 8 bases and J dropped 5 bases, with 13 bases sitting between them. The CDR3 DNA is TGTGCCAGCGGATCAGGGTACCATCAGCCCCAGCATTTT. This encodes CASGSGYHQPQHF.